These 24 T cell receptor beta chains share one sample of origin, sequenced in a study of CD8+ T cells in alopecia areata (dated 2018 in TCRdb). Library preparation employed the immunoSEQ multiplex PCR assay. RNA was extracted from all samples and reverse transcribed into cDNA as template for TCR sequencing. TCRdb carries this immuneACCESS record with in-frame sequences only. Its versions omit some clonotypes, under half of them owing to an unresolved V gene in the studies checked, with the rest unexplained. The sample records over 150,000 clones, 56% of which are singletons. Roughly 5.3% of the sample comes from the top ten. Material: CD8+ T cells sorted from blood. The receptor source for this set is a human donor in good health.

This sequence joins TRBV5-1 and TRBJ2-3, with 7 positions matching TRBD2. The CDR3 covers 18 residues. Trimming took 0 bases from V and 6 from J; bases not matched to a gene: 16. In germline, CDR1 is SGHRS, CDR2 YFSETQ. CDR3 amino acids: CASSLAWIERGSSDTQYF. DNA of the CDR3: TGCGCCAGCAGCTTGGCGTGGATAGAGCGGGGTAGTTCCGATACGCAGTATTTT.

The chain has TRBV4-1 and TRBJ2-7; D perhaps matches TRBD1 (6 bases). Germline assignment: CDR1 MGHRA and CDR2 YSYEKL. Trimming took 5 bases from V and 5 from J, leaving 16 bases between them. This CDR3 comprises 14 residues. The CDR3 DNA reads as TGCGCCAGCAGCAAACGAACAGGGTCGGACGAGCAGTACTTC. This translates into CASSKRTGSDEQYF.

The chain employs TRBV29-1 and TRBJ1-2; 7 positions match TRBD1. CDR1 and CDR2 from the germline V gene are SQVTM and ANQGSEA. V was pared by 4 bases and J by 8 bases, with 1 base of the junction left unmatched. The CDR3 consists of 10 residues. CDR3 coding DNA: TGCAGCGTTGGGACAGGCGGCTACACCTTC. Amino acid sequence: CSVGTGGYTF. The full variable domain, completed using reference TRBV29-1 and TRBJ1-2, is SAVISQKPSRDICQRGTSLTIQCQVDSQVTMMFWYRQQPGQSLTLIATANQGSEATYESGFVIDKFPISRPNLTFSTLTVSNMSPEDSSIYLCSVGTGGYTFGSGTRLTVV.

The genes are TRBV29-1 and TRBJ1-2; the match to TRBD1 covers 7 bases. V lost 8 bases to trimming and J lost 6 bases; unmatched junction nucleotides: 18. The germline gives CDR1 SQVTM, CDR2 ANQGSEA. The CDR3 covers 15 residues. This CDR3 reads CSSVGGAGGLDGYTF. The CDR3 DNA is TGCAGCTCCGTTGGAGGGGCAGGGGGGTTGGATGGCTACACCTTC.

This clone has a handful of counts. The V gene is TRBV4-1, the J gene TRBJ1-1, with 9 bases fitting TRBD1. The length of the CDR3 is 13 residues. The V segment lost 6 bases and the J segment 3 bases; nucleotides outside the gene matches: 2. Germline V gene lookup returns CDR1 MGHRA and CDR2 YSYEKL. This chain's CDR3 is CASSRQGDTEAFF. The CDR3 DNA reads TGCGCCAGCAGTAGACAGGGGGACACTGAAGCTTTCTTT.

The chain couples TRBV4-1 to TRBJ1-1, with a tentative D call TRBD1 (6 bases). Trimming pared 2 bases from V and 6 bases from J, leaving 10 bases between. There are 13 residues in the CDR3. Germline V gene sequence: CDR1 MGHRA, CDR2 YSYEKL. The CDR3 is CASSQLGQPEAFF. CDR3 DNA sequence: TGCGCCAGCAGCCAATTAGGACAGCCTGAAGCTTTCTTT.

V usage is TRBV19 and J usage is TRBJ1-2, with 9 positions matching TRBD1. CDR1 and CDR2 from the germline V gene are LNHDA and SQIVND (reference sequence). V was clipped by 9 bases and J by 4 bases; unmatched bases: 6. The CDR3 runs to 13 residues. For the CDR3, the DNA is TGTGCCAGCGCGGACAGGGGAGCCTATGGCTACACCTTC. Its translation is CASADRGAYGYTF.

The chain combines TRBV29-1 with TRBJ2-2; D remains unclear. V lost 4 bases and J lost 5, with 8 bases in between. Germline V CDR1 and CDR2: SQVTM, ANQGSEA. This CDR3 region has 12 residues. This CDR3 reads CSVVGWTGELFF. As DNA, the CDR3 is TGCAGCGTTGTGGGTTGGACCGGGGAGCTGTTTTTT.

The chain is built from TRBV4-2 and TRBJ2-1; a possible D gene is TRBD2 (7 bases). CDR1 and CDR2 from the germline V gene are LGHNA and YNFKEQ. There are 17 residues in the CDR3. Trimming shortened V by 1 base and J by 8 bases, and 21 bases separated the two germline ends. The CDR3 DNA is TGTGCCAGCAGCCAAGGTCTATTGGGGGGGACAACAGATGAGCAGTTCTTC. Translated, it gives CASSQGLLGGTTDEQFF.

The chain recombines TRBV29-1 with TRBJ2-3; TRBD1 agrees at 7 bases. This CDR3 contains 13 residues. V was pared by 4 bases and J by 4 bases, with 5 bases of the junction left unmatched. Germline V gene lookup returns CDR1 SQVTM and CDR2 ANQGSEA. CDR3 residues: CSVATGNPDTQYF. In DNA, the CDR3 is TGCAGCGTTGCGACAGGGAACCCAGATACGCAGTATTTT.

V and J are TRBV2 and TRBJ2-7; D is undetermined. The V end was cut by 4 bases, the J end by 0 bases, with 10 bases between. The germline CDR1 and CDR2 sequences are SNHLY and FYNNEI. The length of the CDR3 is 14 residues. Here the CDR3 reads CASSGLPNSYEQYF. CDR3 bases: TGTGCCAGCAGTGGATTGCCAAACTCCTACGAGCAGTACTTC.

J is TRBJ1-5 and V is TRBV15; 10 nucleotides align to TRBD1. CDR1 is LNHNV, CDR2 YYDKDF, per germline (reference sequence). V shed 0 bases, J shed 2 bases, and the junction held 4 bases outside the gene matches. This CDR3 contains 17 residues. This chain's CDR3 is CATSRDYGTGGNQPQHF. The CDR3 nucleotides are TGTGCCACCAGCAGAGATTACGGGACAGGGGGCAATCAGCCCCAGCATTTT.

This rearrangement joins TRBV6-5 to TRBJ1-2; D is unresolved. V was clipped by 5 bases and J by 8 bases, with 15 bases between them. This CDR3 region has 13 residues. The germline gives CDR1 MNHEY, CDR2 SVGAGI. The CDR3 sequence: CASSERSVDGYTF. CDR3 nucleotides: TGTGCCAGCAGTGAGAGGAGCGTCGACGGCTACACCTTC.

The CDR3 spells CASSELGGSAKNIQYF. The CDR3 DNA reads TGTGCCAGCAGTGAATTGGGGGGTTCGGCCAAAAACATTCAGTACTTC. This sequence joins TRBV25-1 and TRBJ2-4; the D gene is possibly TRBD2 (6 bases). V lost 1 base, J lost 1 base, and 11 bases lay in between. This CDR3 has 16 residues. CDR1 and CDR2 (germline): MGHDK, SYGVNS.

This clone was detected a few times. This chain connects TRBV19 to TRBJ2-5, with D perhaps matching TRBD2 (7 bases). The germline V gene encodes CDR1 LNHDA and CDR2 SQIVND (reference sequence). The length of the CDR3 is 15 residues. Trimming stripped 3 bases from V and 4 bases from J, with 15 bases between. The CDR3 sequence: CASSMGGGPAETQYF. The CDR3 DNA reads TGTGCCAGTAGTATGGGCGGGGGCCCGGCAGAGACCCAGTACTTC.

V and J are TRBV7-9 and TRBJ1-1; TRBD1 might be the D (6 bases). Trimming stripped 5 bases from V and 5 bases from J, with 18 bases between. CDR3 length: 15 amino acids. Looked up from germline, CDR1 is SEHNR and CDR2 is FQNEAQ (reference sequence). CDR3 amino acids: CASSPLGGGGTEAFF. CDR3 bases: TGTGCCAGCAGCCCTCTCGGCGGGGGCGGTACTGAAGCTTTCTTT.

CDR3 sequence: CASSAQGEDQPQHF. CDR3 DNA: TGTGCCAGCAGCGCACAGGGGGAGGATCAGCCCCAGCATTTT. V usage is TRBV9 and J usage is TRBJ1-5; 8 positions match TRBD1. This CDR3 comprises 14 residues. Germline V CDR1 and CDR2: SGDLS, YYNGEE. With V trimmed by 3 bases and J by 5 bases, 4 bases remained unmatched.

The count of this clone is one. The V and J genes are TRBV15 and TRBJ2-5; tentatively, D is TRBD1 (7 bases). Trimming removed 1 base from V and 5 bases from J, with 11 bases in between. Per germline, CDR1 LNHNV and CDR2 YYDKDF (reference sequence). The CDR3 has 14 amino acids. The CDR3 DNA follows: TGTGCCACCAGCAGAGGGTCAGGGGGGGAGACCCAGTACTTC. Residues: CATSRGSGGETQYF.

This chain joins TRBV14 and TRBJ1-6, with D uncertain. With 4 bases removed from V and 6 bases from J, the gap between germline ends came to 16 bases. The CDR3 covers 16 residues. Germline loops: CDR1 SGHDN, CDR2 FVKESK. The CDR3 sequence: CASSLGAGVGNSPLHF. As DNA, the CDR3 is TGTGCCAGCAGCCTGGGCGCCGGGGTCGGTAATTCACCCCTCCACTTT.

The chain carries TRBV29-1 and TRBJ1-1, with D perhaps TRBD1 (6 bases). V was shortened by 7 bases and J by 7 bases, with 10 bases between the two germline ends. The CDR3 is 10 residues long. Germline CDR1 SQVTM, CDR2 ANQGSEA. This CDR3 reads CSAVQGEAFF. The CDR3 nucleotides read TGCAGCGCGGTACAGGGTGAAGCTTTCTTT.

This clone was detected only a few times. J is TRBJ2-3 and V is TRBV2; D gene ambiguous. Germline lookup yields CDR1 SNHLY and CDR2 FYNNEI. The CDR3 extends over 10 amino acids. Trimming left V 6 bases short and J 5 bases short, with 3 bases between. The CDR3, as DNA: TGTGCCAGCAGGCTAGATACGCAGTATTTT. Residues: CASRLDTQYF.

This clone was seen a handful of times. The chain carries TRBV21-1 and TRBJ1-2; the table's D call, TRBD1, has no DNA check behind it. TRBV21-1 is labeled a pseudogene. This CDR3 is 14 amino acids long. Written as DNA, the CDR3 is TGTGCCAGCGGCCCGACCGGGACAGGGGACGGCTACACCTTC. Protein sequence: CASGPTGTGDGYTF.

This clone was counted at least ten times. The V and J genes are TRBV5-4 and TRBJ2-2; D gene unclear. V was cut by 2 bases and J by 4 bases, with 9 bases left in between. Germline V gene lookup returns CDR1 SGHNT and CDR2 YYREEE (reference sequence). CDR3 length: 14 amino acids. The CDR3 reads CASSFSVATGELFF. In nucleotides, the CDR3 is TGTGCCAGCAGCTTCAGCGTCGCCACCGGGGAGCTGTTTTTT.

The gene calls are TRBV5-6 and TRBJ2-5, with D tentatively TRBD1 (7 bases). V dropped 2 bases and J dropped 2 bases, with 16 bases sitting between them. From germline, CDR1 is SGHDT and CDR2 YYEEEE. The CDR3 is 16 residues long. DNA of the CDR3: TGTGCCAGCAGCTTTTCAGGGGGGATTCTACAAGAGACCCAGTACTTC. This codes for CASSFSGGILQETQYF.